This T cell receptor (beta chain) was captured in a study of shared T cell receptors in the human thymus. Data came from immunoSEQ multiplex PCR; TCRdb stores just in-frame clones and leaves some out. This table has roughly 660,000 clones, around nine tenths appearing once. Germline V lookup: CDR1 SGHTA, CDR2 FQGNSA. The CDR3 contains 13 residues. Between the trimmed V and J ends, which lost 2 bases and 6 bases, there was a span of 11 bases. The same sample was also used in a study of human thymus T cells. From that study: Donation was from healthy Finnish infants who were having corrective surgery that addressed congenital heart defects. Resections were taken during corrective heart surgery, and the thymus tissue came from these. Thymic repertoires of unrelated individuals were reported in related research to overlap highly.

This chain connects TRBV7-2 to TRBJ2-7; perhaps TRBD1 as D (6 bases). The sample was thymocytes. The source of this sequence is a boy in the first two years of life with a congenital heart defect. The CDR3 protein is CASSLLGALEQYF. Written as DNA, the CDR3 is TGTGCCAGCAGCTTATTGGGGGCGCTCGAGCAGTACTTC.